This is a list of T cell receptor beta chains from one sample in a study of blood T cells in healthy people across ages. In TCRdb, the 5' RACE reads were re-called with MiXCR into one record per CDR3 protein. The sample has approximately 680,000 distinct CDR3 sequences; about a third are singletons. The specimen was blood. The receptor source for this set is an elderly woman in good health. The CDR3 runs from the conserved cysteine through the conserved F or W. D genes are given only for firm matches. Clone size, where shown, is once, few, many, or a class for clones that have expanded.

CDR3 DNA: TGCAGTGCTAGAGACAGAGGACAGTCTAATGAAAAACTGTTTTTT
CDR3 protein: CSARDRGQSNEKLFF
clone size: few
J gene: TRBJ1-4
V gene: TRBV20-1
D gene: -

CDR3 DNA: TGTGCCAGCAGGTTCACGGGACAGGGGGATTCACCCCTCCACTTT
CDR3 protein: CASRFTGQGDSPLHF
clone size: -
J gene: TRBJ1-6
V gene: TRBV2
D gene: TRBD1

CDR3 DNA: TGTGCCAGCAGCGTAGCCCAAGGGGGGGGAACAGATACGCAGTATTTT
CDR3 protein: CASSVAQGGGTDTQYF
clone size: many
J gene: TRBJ2-3
V gene: TRBV9
D gene: -

CDR3 DNA: TGCAGTGCTAATAACGGAGGGGGGGGTCCCACAGATACGCAGTATTTT
CDR3 protein: CSANNGGGGPTDTQYF
clone size: many
J gene: TRBJ2-3
V gene: TRBV20-1
D gene: -

CDR3 DNA: TGTGCCAGCAGCCCGCTAGGACTAGCGGACAATGAGCAGTTCTTC
CDR3 protein: CASSPLGLADNEQFF
clone size: -
J gene: TRBJ2-1
V gene: TRBV16
D gene: TRBD2

CDR3 DNA: TGCAGTGCTAGAGAGGCTGACGGGTACACAGATACGCAGTATTTT
CDR3 protein: CSAREADGYTDTQYF
clone size: many
J gene: TRBJ2-3
V gene: TRBV20-1
D gene: -

CDR3 DNA: TGTGCCAGCAATAGTTTCGGACAGGGGGCTGGAGCCAAAAACATTCAGTACTTC
CDR3 protein: CASNSFGQGAGAKNIQYF
clone size: many
J gene: TRBJ2-4
V gene: TRBV28
D gene: TRBD1

CDR3 DNA: TGCAGTGCTAGAGATGGGACAGGGGGCTTCGGCGGCTACACCTTC
CDR3 protein: CSARDGTGGFGGYTF
clone size: many
J gene: TRBJ1-2
V gene: TRBV20-1
D gene: TRBD1

CDR3 DNA: TGTGCCAGCAGTACCCAGGGCGACCAGCCCCAGCATTTT
CDR3 protein: CASSTQGDQPQHF
clone size: -
J gene: TRBJ1-5
V gene: TRBV28
D gene: -

CDR3 DNA: TGTGCCAGCTCACCACACCCACAGGGGAACTACGAGCAGTACTTC
CDR3 protein: CASSPHPQGNYEQYF
clone size: few
J gene: TRBJ2-7
V gene: TRBV18
D gene: TRBD1

CDR3 DNA: TGTGCCACCTCTGGTGGGGGGGCCAACGTCCTGACTTTC
CDR3 protein: CATSGGGANVLTF
clone size: many
J gene: TRBJ2-6
V gene: TRBV10-3
D gene: -

CDR3 DNA: TGTGCCACCAGCCCTGTGCGGGGCTGGGACACTGAAGCTTTCTTT
CDR3 protein: CATSPVRGWDTEAFF
clone size: -
J gene: TRBJ1-1
V gene: TRBV15
D gene: -

CDR3 DNA: TGCAGTGCTAGAGACGGGACAAGGTATAGCAATCAGCCCCAGCATTTT
CDR3 protein: CSARDGTRYSNQPQHF
clone size: -
J gene: TRBJ1-5
V gene: TRBV20-1
D gene: -

CDR3 DNA: TGCGCCAGCAGCCAAGATCAGGAAGGACTACCCCAGCATTTT
CDR3 protein: CASSQDQEGLPQHF
clone size: many
J gene: TRBJ1-5
V gene: TRBV4-1
D gene: -

CDR3 DNA: TGCGCCAGCAGCCAAGAGGGCGGGGGGAATGAAAAACTGTTTTTT
CDR3 protein: CASSQEGGGNEKLFF
clone size: many
J gene: TRBJ1-4
V gene: TRBV4-1
D gene: -

CDR3 DNA: TGTGCCAGCAGTTACTCTGGCAGGGAGGCGGTTCGCAATGAAAAACTGTTTTTT
CDR3 protein: CASSYSGREAVRNEKLFF
clone size: few
J gene: TRBJ1-4
V gene: TRBV6-5
D gene: -

CDR3 DNA: TGCGCCAGCAGCCCCGGACTAGCGGGGGCAGATGGTAGCATTCAGTACTTC
CDR3 protein: CASSPGLAGADGSIQYF
clone size: many
J gene: TRBJ2-4
V gene: TRBV4-1
D gene: TRBD2

CDR3 DNA: TGTGCCAGCAGCCGGGACAGGGTCGTCACTGAAGCTTTCTTT
CDR3 protein: CASSRDRVVTEAFF
clone size: many
J gene: TRBJ1-1
V gene: TRBV6-5
D gene: TRBD1

CDR3 DNA: TGCGCCAGCAGCCAAGATCTATACTCACGCCCCACTGAAGCTTTCTTT
CDR3 protein: CASSQDLYSRPTEAFF
clone size: -
J gene: TRBJ1-1
V gene: TRBV4-3
D gene: -

CDR3 DNA: TGTGCCAGCAGCAGACAGGGCGATGAGCAGTACTTC
CDR3 protein: CASSRQGDEQYF
clone size: -
J gene: TRBJ2-5
V gene: TRBV6-1
D gene: TRBD1